This T cell receptor beta chain was captured in a study of early T cells in non-severe SARS-CoV-2 infection. Study-wide background: It was bulk RNA from unsorted whole blood that was sequenced, and the chains were unpaired.

Study conclusions and caveats: Private and CD4 specificities were missed by VDJdb matching, skewed to anti-spike CD8.

In the library, individual cDNA molecules carried attached unique molecular identifiers. TCRdb recomputed calls from the 5' RACE reads with MiXCR, one row per CDR3 protein. This sample has roughly 24,000 distinct CDR3 sequences, with 3% to 4% found just once. Only one count was recorded for this clonotype. Antigen specificity is unknown. Germline V gene data show CDR1 as SGHDN and CDR2 as FVKESK. The CDR3 length is 14 residues. V shed 2 bases and J shed 0 bases, with 7 bases lying between them. V gene TRBV14 combines with J gene TRBJ2-5; no clear D gene. The sequence derives from an adult who was a healthcare worker with PCR-confirmed SARS-CoV-2 infection or an uninfected control (not recorded which). The specimen sequenced was whole blood. In DNA, the CDR3 is TGTGCCAGCAGCCAACGGACCTACCAAGAGACCCAGTACTTC. This codes for CASSQRTYQETQYF.